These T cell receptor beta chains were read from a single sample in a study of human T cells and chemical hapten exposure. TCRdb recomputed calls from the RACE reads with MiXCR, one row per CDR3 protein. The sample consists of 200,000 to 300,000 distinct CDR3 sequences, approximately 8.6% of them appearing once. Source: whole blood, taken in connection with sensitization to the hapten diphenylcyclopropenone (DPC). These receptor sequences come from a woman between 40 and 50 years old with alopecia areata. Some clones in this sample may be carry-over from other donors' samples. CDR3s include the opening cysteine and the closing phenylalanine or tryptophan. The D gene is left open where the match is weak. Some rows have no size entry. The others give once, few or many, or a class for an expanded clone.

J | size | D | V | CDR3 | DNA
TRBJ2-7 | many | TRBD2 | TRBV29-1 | CSVEGEGTYEQYF | TGCAGCGTTGAGGGGGAGGGGACGTACGAGCAGTACTTC
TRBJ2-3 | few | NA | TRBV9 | CASSVEPTIPTGATDTQYF | TGTGCCAGCAGCGTAGAACCCACCATCCCTACGGGAGCCACAGATACGCAGTATTTT
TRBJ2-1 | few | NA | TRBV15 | CATSRDAVDEQFF | TGTGCCACCAGCAGAGATGCCGTCGATGAGCAGTTCTTC
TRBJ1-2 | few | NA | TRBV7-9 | CASSPPSVRTYGYTF | TGTGCCAGCAGCCCCCCCTCGGTCCGGACTTATGGCTACACCTTC
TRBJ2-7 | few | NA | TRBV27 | CASSPLSLGYEQYF | TGTGCCAGCAGTCCCTTGTCCCTCGGTTACGAGCAGTACTTC
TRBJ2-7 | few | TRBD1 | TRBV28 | CASSSGQDYEQYF | TGTGCCAGCAGTTCGGGACAGGACTACGAGCAGTACTTC
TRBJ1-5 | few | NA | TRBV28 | CASSPTTSRRPQHF | TGTGCCAGCAGTCCAACCACCTCAAGGCGGCCCCAGCATTTT
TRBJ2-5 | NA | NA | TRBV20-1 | CSARDNLQETQYF | TGCAGTGCTAGAGATAACTTACAAGAGACCCAGTACTTC
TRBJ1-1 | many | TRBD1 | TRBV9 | CASSTSNRGAPNTEAFF | TGTGCCAGCAGCACGAGCAACAGGGGCGCTCCGAACACTGAAGCTTTCTTT
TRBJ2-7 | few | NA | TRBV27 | CASSPRTDTYEQYF | TGTGCCAGCAGTCCAAGGACGGACACGTACGAGCAGTACTTC
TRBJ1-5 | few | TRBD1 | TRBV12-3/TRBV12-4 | CASTLSTGSGNQPQHF | TGTGCCAGCACCCTTTCGACAGGGTCGGGCAATCAGCCCCAGCATTTT
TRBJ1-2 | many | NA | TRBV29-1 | CSVNMEGLHYGYTF | TGCAGCGTTAATATGGAAGGGTTGCACTATGGCTACACCTTC
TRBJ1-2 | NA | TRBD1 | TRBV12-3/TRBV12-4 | CASTGQGAPGYTF | TGTGCCAGCACAGGACAGGGGGCTCCTGGCTACACCTTC
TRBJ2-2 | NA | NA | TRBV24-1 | CATSDSTAITGELFF | TGTGCCACCAGTGATTCCACAGCGATAACCGGGGAGCTGTTTTTT
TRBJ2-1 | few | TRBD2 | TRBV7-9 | CASSLALAGYNEQFF | TGTGCCAGCAGCTTAGCCTTAGCGGGCTACAATGAGCAGTTCTTC
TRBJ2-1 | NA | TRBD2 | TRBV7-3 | CASSLTPGGLANNEQFF | TGTGCCAGCAGCTTGACTCCCGGGGGACTAGCGAACAATGAGCAGTTCTTC
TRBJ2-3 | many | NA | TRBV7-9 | CASSLAPGQATRDTQYF | TGTGCCAGCAGCTTAGCCCCCGGGCAGGCGACCCGTGATACGCAGTATTTT
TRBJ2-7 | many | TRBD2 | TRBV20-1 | CSASHVWGGYEQYF | TGCAGTGCTAGTCACGTCTGGGGGGGCTACGAGCAGTACTTC
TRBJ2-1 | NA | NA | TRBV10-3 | CAITDYHLNEQFF | TGTGCCATCACCGACTACCATCTGAATGAGCAGTTCTTC
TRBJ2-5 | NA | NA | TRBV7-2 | CASSLERGTRVGYF | TGTGCCAGCAGCTTAGAACGGGGGACCAGAGTCGGGTACTTC
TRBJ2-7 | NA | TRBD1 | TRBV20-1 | CSAHRQGRYEQYF | TGCAGTGCTCACCGACAGGGGCGCTACGAGCAGTACTTC
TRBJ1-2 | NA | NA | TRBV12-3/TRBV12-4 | CASSFGHYGYTF | TGTGCCAGCAGTTTCGGTCACTATGGCTACACCTTC
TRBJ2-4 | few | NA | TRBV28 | CASSDVTKAKNIQYF | TGTGCCAGCAGTGATGTGACCAAGGCCAAAAACATTCAGTACTTC
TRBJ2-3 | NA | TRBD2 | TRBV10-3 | CAISDGRGGDTQYF | TGTGCCATCAGTGACGGGAGGGGGGGAGATACGCAGTATTTT
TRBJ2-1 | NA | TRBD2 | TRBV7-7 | CASSLNTLAGGFNEQFF | TGTGCTAGCAGCTTAAACACACTAGCGGGAGGCTTCAATGAGCAGTTCTTC
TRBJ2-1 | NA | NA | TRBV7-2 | CASSRGLGPYNEQFF | TGTGCCAGCAGCAGGGGACTGGGCCCCTACAATGAGCAGTTCTTC
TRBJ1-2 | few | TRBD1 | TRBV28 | CASSPGQGFYVYGYTF | TGTGCCAGCAGTCCGGGACAGGGGTTTTATGTCTATGGCTACACCTTC
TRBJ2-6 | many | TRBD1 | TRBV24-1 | CATMEGQGSGGANVLTF | TGTGCCACCATGGAAGGACAGGGGTCTGGTGGGGCCAACGTCCTGACTTTC
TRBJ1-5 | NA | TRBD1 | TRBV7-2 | CASSRRQGGQPQHF | TGTGCCAGCAGCCGTCGACAGGGTGGACAGCCCCAGCATTTT
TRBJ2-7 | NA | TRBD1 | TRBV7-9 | CASSLPQGGAYEQYF | TGTGCCAGCAGCTTACCACAGGGGGGAGCCTACGAGCAGTACTTC